The text below deals with one T cell receptor beta chain. This specimen belongs to a study of technical replicates of blood from several donors. Libraries were prepared by immunoSEQ multiplex PCR; TCRdb keeps only in-frame clonotypes and omits some of them. Of roughly 80,000 clones detected, less than 95% appear once; the ten largest clones hold 0.38%. The CDR3 has 14 amino acids. Germline V gives CDR1 MNHEY, CDR2 SMNVEV (reference sequence). Trimming took 5 bases from V and 6 from J; bases not matched to a gene: 7. The origin of this receptor is a human donor in good health. The V and J genes are TRBV27 and TRBJ1-5; 7 bases match TRBD1. The sequencing sample was made of T cells isolated from PBMCs. The CDR3 bases are TGTGCCAGCAGTCCTCGACAGGGCGGTCAGCCCCAGCATTTT. This translates into CASSPRQGGQPQHF.